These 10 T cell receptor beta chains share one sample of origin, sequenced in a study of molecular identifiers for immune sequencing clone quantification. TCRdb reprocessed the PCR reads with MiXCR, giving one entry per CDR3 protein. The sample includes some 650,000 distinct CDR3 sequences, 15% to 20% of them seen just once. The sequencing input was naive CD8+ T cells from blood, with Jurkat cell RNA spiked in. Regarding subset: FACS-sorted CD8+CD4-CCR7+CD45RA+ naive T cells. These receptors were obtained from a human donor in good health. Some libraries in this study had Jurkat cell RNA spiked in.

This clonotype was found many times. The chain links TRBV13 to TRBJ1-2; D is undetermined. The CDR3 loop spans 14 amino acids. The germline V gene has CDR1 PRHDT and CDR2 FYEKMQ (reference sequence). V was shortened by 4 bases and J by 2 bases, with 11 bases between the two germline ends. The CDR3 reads CASSSGGLNYGYTF. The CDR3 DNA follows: TGTGCCAGCAGCTCTGGCGGATTAAACTATGGCTACACCTTC.

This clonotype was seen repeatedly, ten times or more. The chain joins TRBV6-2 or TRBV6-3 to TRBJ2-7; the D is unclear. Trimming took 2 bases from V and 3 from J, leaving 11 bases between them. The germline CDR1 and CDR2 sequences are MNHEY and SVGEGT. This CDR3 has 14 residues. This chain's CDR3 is CASSYGLGIYEQYF. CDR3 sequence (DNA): TGTGCCAGCAGTTACGGTTTAGGGATCTACGAGCAGTACTTC.

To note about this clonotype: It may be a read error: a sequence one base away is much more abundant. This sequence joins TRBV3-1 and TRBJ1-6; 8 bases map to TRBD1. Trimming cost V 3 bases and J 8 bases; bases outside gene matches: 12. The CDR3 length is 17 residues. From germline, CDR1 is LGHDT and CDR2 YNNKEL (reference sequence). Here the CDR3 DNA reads TGTGCCAGCAGCCACTTCACCCGGGACAGGTATGATTCACCCCTCCACTTT. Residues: CASSHFTRDRYDSPLHF.

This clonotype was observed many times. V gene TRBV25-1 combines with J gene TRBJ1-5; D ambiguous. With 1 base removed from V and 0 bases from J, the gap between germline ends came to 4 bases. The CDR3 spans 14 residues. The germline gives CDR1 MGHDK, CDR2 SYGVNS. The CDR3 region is CASSELYSNQPQHF. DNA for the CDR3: TGTGCCAGCAGTGAATTGTATAGCAATCAGCCCCAGCATTTT.

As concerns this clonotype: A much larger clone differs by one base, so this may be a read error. For the CDR3, the DNA is TGTGCCAGCAGCCGACTTAAACTTCAGGCCCGGGGCAATCAGCCCCAGCATTTT. Protein: CASSRLKLQARGNQPQHF. The chain recombines TRBV28 with TRBJ1-5; D ambiguous. Germline CDR1 reads MDHEN; CDR2 reads SYDVKM. With 6 bases removed from V and 2 bases from J, the gap between germline ends came to 23 bases. There are 18 residues in the CDR3.

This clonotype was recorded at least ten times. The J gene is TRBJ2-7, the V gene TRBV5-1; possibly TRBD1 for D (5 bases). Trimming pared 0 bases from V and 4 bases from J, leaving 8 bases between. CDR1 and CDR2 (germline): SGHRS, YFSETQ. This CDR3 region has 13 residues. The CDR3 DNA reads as TGCGCCAGCAGCTTGGCCAAGGGGTACGAGCAGTACTTC. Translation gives CASSLAKGYEQYF.

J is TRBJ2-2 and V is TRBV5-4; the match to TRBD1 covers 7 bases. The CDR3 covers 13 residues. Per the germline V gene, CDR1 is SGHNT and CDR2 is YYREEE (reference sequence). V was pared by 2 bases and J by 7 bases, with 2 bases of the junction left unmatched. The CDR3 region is CASSFTGVGELFF. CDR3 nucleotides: TGTGCCAGCAGCTTTACAGGGGTCGGGGAGCTGTTTTTT. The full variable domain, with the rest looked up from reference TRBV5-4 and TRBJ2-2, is ETGVTQSPTHLIKTRGQQVTLRCSSQSGHNTVSWYQQALGQGPQFIFQYYREEENGRGNFPPRFSGLQFPNYSSELNVNALELDDSALYLCASSFTGVGELFFGEGSRLTVL.

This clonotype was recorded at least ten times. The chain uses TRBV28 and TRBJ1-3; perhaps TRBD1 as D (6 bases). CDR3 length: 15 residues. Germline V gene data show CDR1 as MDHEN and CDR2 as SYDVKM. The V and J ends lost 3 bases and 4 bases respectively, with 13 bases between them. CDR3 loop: CASSFRGALGNTIYF. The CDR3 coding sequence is TGTGCCAGCAGTTTCCGGGGGGCGTTGGGAAACACCATATATTTT.

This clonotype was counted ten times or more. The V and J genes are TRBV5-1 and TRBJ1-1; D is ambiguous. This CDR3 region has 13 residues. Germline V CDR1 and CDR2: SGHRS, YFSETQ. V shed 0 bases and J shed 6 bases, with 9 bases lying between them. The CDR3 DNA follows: TGCGCCAGCAGCTTGGGAGGAGCGGCTGAAGCTTTCTTT. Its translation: CASSLGGAAEAFF. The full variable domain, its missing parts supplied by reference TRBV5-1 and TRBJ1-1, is KAGVTQTPRYLIKTRGQQVTLSCSPISGHRSVSWYQQTPGQGLQFLFEYFSETQRNKGNFPGRFSGRQFSNSRSEMNVSTLELGDSALYLCASSLGGAAEAFFGQGTRLTVV.

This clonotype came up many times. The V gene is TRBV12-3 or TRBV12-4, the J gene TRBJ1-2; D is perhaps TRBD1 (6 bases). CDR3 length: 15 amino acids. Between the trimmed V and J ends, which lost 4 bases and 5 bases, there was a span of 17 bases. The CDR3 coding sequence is TGTGCCAGCAGTTGGAGTGGGGGCGCATTATATGGCTACACCTTC. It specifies CASSWSGGALYGYTF.